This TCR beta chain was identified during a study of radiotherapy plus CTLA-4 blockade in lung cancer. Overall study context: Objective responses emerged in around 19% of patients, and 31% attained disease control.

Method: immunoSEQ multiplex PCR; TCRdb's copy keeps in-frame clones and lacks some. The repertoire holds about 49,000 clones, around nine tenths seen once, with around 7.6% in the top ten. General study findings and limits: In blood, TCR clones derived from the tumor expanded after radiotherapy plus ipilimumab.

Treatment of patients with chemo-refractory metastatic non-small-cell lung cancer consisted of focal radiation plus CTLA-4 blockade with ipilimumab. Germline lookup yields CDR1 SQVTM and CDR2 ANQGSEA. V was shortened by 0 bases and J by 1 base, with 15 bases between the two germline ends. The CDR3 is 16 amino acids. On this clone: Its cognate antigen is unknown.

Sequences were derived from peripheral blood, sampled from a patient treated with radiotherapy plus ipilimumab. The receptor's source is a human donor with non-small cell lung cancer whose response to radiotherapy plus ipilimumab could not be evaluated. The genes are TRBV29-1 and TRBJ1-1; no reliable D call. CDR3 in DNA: TGCAGCGTTGAAGATTATCTGTCAGCGCAGAACACTGAAGCTTTCTTT. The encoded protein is CSVEDYLSAQNTEAFF.